The rows below give T cell receptor beta chains drawn from one sample of a study of radiotherapy plus CTLA-4 blockade in lung cancer. Method: immunoSEQ multiplex PCR; TCRdb's copy keeps in-frame clones and lacks some. The table has some 110,000 clones, approximately 81% seen once. Source: peripheral blood, taken from a patient treated with radiotherapy plus ipilimumab. The origin of the receptors is a human donor with non-small cell lung cancer that progressed on radiotherapy plus ipilimumab. Some clones in this sample may be carry-over from other donors' samples. Both conserved end residues are part of each CDR3. The order of the fields is D gene, J gene, V gene, clone size, CDR3 DNA, CDR3 protein. A D gene is named only where the DNA matches it firmly. The size entry is marked missing in some rows and otherwise reads once, few, many or a size class.

D gene: .
J gene: TRBJ2-1
V gene: TRBV7-2
clone size: .
CDR3 DNA: TGTGCCAGCAGCTTAGGCTACAATGAGCAGTTCTTC
CDR3 protein: CASSLGYNEQFF

D gene: TRBD2
J gene: TRBJ2-5
V gene: TRBV7-8
clone size: .
CDR3 DNA: TGTGCCAGCAGCTTAAAATCGGGACTAGCGGGACGAGAGACCCAGTACTTC
CDR3 protein: CASSLKSGLAGRETQYF

D gene: TRBD1
J gene: TRBJ1-3
V gene: TRBV19
clone size: few
CDR3 DNA: TGTGCCAGTAGCGACCGGGACAGCTCTGGAAACACCATATATTTT
CDR3 protein: CASSDRDSSGNTIYF

D gene: .
J gene: TRBJ1-2
V gene: TRBV13
clone size: once
CDR3 DNA: TGTGCCAGCAGCTTAGATCGAGTGCTAAACTATGGCTACACCTTC
CDR3 protein: CASSLDRVLNYGYTF

D gene: TRBD1
J gene: TRBJ2-1
V gene: TRBV7-7
clone size: .
CDR3 DNA: TGTGCTAGCAGCTTAAGGACAGGGACCCTCGGAGAGCAGTTCTTC
CDR3 protein: CASSLRTGTLGEQFF

D gene: .
J gene: TRBJ1-5
V gene: TRBV2
clone size: .
CDR3 DNA: TGTGCCAGCAGTGAAGAGGGATACCAGCCCCAGCATTTT
CDR3 protein: CASSEEGYQPQHF

D gene: .
J gene: TRBJ1-3
V gene: TRBV6-6
clone size: .
CDR3 DNA: TGTGCCAGCAGCCACAGGGCGGGGACTGGAAACACCATATATTTT
CDR3 protein: CASSHRAGTGNTIYF

D gene: .
J gene: TRBJ1-1
V gene: TRBV7-6
clone size: .
CDR3 DNA: TGTGCCAGCAGCTACTCGTTAGGGCAGGGTGACGCTGAAGCTTTCTTT
CDR3 protein: CASSYSLGQGDAEAFF

D gene: .
J gene: TRBJ2-1
V gene: TRBV19
clone size: .
CDR3 DNA: TGTGCCAGTAGTATGGCACGGCCGGGGAAACGAACCGATGAGCAGTTCTTC
CDR3 protein: CASSMARPGKRTDEQFF

D gene: .
J gene: TRBJ1-2
V gene: TRBV7-9
clone size: .
CDR3 DNA: TGTGCCAGCAGCGGCCCTAAATCGCTAAACTATGGCTACACCTTC
CDR3 protein: CASSGPKSLNYGYTF

D gene: .
J gene: TRBJ2-4
V gene: TRBV25-1
clone size: .
CDR3 DNA: TGTGCCAGCAGTGAAGGTTTTGGCGATTTAGCCAAAAACATTCAGTACTTC
CDR3 protein: CASSEGFGDLAKNIQYF

D gene: .
J gene: TRBJ1-5
V gene: TRBV20-1
clone size: .
CDR3 DNA: TGCAGTGCTGGGGAACAGCCCCAGCATTTT
CDR3 protein: CSAGEQPQHF

D gene: .
J gene: TRBJ2-1
V gene: TRBV27
clone size: .
CDR3 DNA: TGTGCCAGCAGTTTGGGCCAGCCCCGCTACAATGAGCAGTTCTTC
CDR3 protein: CASSLGQPRYNEQFF

D gene: .
J gene: TRBJ1-1
V gene: TRBV6-1
clone size: .
CDR3 DNA: TGTGCCAGCAGTGCCAGGGAGAACACTGAAGCTTTCTTT
CDR3 protein: CASSARENTEAFF

D gene: TRBD1
J gene: TRBJ2-2
V gene: TRBV7-3
clone size: .
CDR3 DNA: TGTGCCAGCAGCTTAATGGGGACAGCGAACACCGGGGAGCTGTTTTTT
CDR3 protein: CASSLMGTANTGELFF

D gene: TRBD1
J gene: TRBJ1-1
V gene: TRBV30
clone size: once
CDR3 DNA: TGTGCCTGGGACAGGGGGAGCACTGAAGCTTTCTTT
CDR3 protein: CAWDRGSTEAFF

D gene: TRBD1
J gene: TRBJ2-7
V gene: TRBV11-2
clone size: .
CDR3 DNA: TGTGCCAGCAGCGACAGGGACAGGGTTAACTACGAGCAGTACTTC
CDR3 protein: CASSDRDRVNYEQYF

D gene: .
J gene: TRBJ1-4
V gene: TRBV18
clone size: .
CDR3 DNA: TGTGCCAGCTCAAGGGACACAGCAACTAATGAAAAACTGTTTTTT
CDR3 protein: CASSRDTATNEKLFF